Shown below are 23 T cell receptor beta chains from a single sample sequenced in a study of shared T cell receptors in the human thymus. Method: immunoSEQ multiplex PCR; TCRdb's copy keeps in-frame clones and lacks some. This sample has hundreds of thousands of clones, with about 90% found just once. This sample also belongs to another study, concerning human thymus T cells.

The sequenced material came from thymocytes. Receptors were obtained from a boy in the first two years of life with a congenital heart defect.

The chain is built from TRBV6-1 and TRBJ2-1; TRBD2 is a possible D gene (7 bases). Trimming shortened V by 8 bases and J by 5 bases, and 16 bases separated the two germline ends. This CDR3 is 14 amino acids long. CDR1 and CDR2 from the germline V gene are MNHNS and SASEGT. This CDR3 is CASLPGRGDNEQFF. CDR3 DNA sequence: TGTGCCAGCCTACCTGGGAGGGGGGACAATGAGCAGTTCTTC.

CDR3 in amino acids: CASSKGPTSSNQPQHF. CDR3 coding DNA: TGTGCCAGCAGCAAAGGTCCCACCAGTAGCAATCAGCCCCAGCATTTT. The chain has TRBV21-1 and TRBJ1-5; the table's TRBD1 call for D was not verified on the DNA. TRBV21-1 is recorded as a pseudogene. The CDR3 is made up of 16 amino acids.

The chain has TRBV5-1 and TRBJ2-3, with D unclear. Trimming shortened V by 2 bases and J by 2 bases, and 12 bases separated the two germline ends. This CDR3 has 15 residues. Germline CDR1 reads SGHRS; CDR2 reads YFSETQ. The CDR3 bases are TGCGCCAGCAGCTTTGGCTTCACCAACACAGATACGCAGTATTTT. Its translation is CASSFGFTNTDTQYF.

Only a few counts were recorded for this clone. The chain joins TRBV18 to TRBJ2-2; possible D gene TRBD2, 6 bases. The V gene lost 4 bases and the J gene lost 4 bases, with 13 bases spanning the gap. The CDR3 has 15 amino acids. Germline CDR1 is KGHSH and CDR2 is LQKENI. The CDR3 loop is CASSLGWRGTGELFF. CDR3 nucleotides: TGTGCCAGCTCACTCGGTTGGCGGGGCACCGGGGAGCTGTTTTTT.

This chain joins TRBV28 and TRBJ2-1, with D perhaps matching TRBD2 (5 bases). The CDR3 covers 15 residues. V was clipped by 3 bases and J by 5 bases, with 14 bases between them. CDR1 is MDHEN and CDR2 is SYDVKM in the germline V gene. The CDR3: CASSLAAGNNNEQFF. DNA for the CDR3: TGTGCCAGCAGTTTGGCGGCGGGTAACAACAATGAGCAGTTCTTC.

This clone was seen once. The chain carries TRBV2 and TRBJ1-2, with 7 bases that match TRBD1. The CDR3 is 14 residues long. V lost 2 bases, J lost 0 bases, and 0 bases stayed unmatched. CDR1 SNHLY and CDR2 FYNNEI come from the germline V gene. CDR3 region: CASSERGPNYGYTF. DNA for the CDR3: TGTGCCAGCAGTGAAAGGGGGCCTAACTATGGCTACACCTTC.

V usage is TRBV4-1 and J usage is TRBJ1-2; no reliable D call. Germline V gene lookup returns CDR1 MGHRA and CDR2 YSYEKL. Trimming removed 0 bases from V and 7 bases from J, with 21 bases in between. The CDR3 spans 17 residues. CDR3 loop: CASSQDPINREALGYTF. For the CDR3, the DNA is TGCGCCAGCAGCCAAGATCCCATCAACCGGGAAGCTCTTGGCTACACCTTC.

V gene TRBV7-2 combines with J gene TRBJ2-3, with 8 bases matching TRBD1. CDR3 length: 17 amino acids. Germline V gene data show CDR1 as SGHTA and CDR2 as FQGNSA. The trim removed 5 bases at V and 1 base at J, leaving 11 bases unmatched. The CDR3: CASSQEGTGEGTDTQYF. The CDR3 DNA reads as TGTGCCAGCAGCCAAGAAGGGACAGGCGAGGGCACAGATACGCAGTATTTT.

This sequence joins TRBV20-1 and TRBJ2-7; D remains ambiguous. The germline V and J ends were trimmed by 3 bases and 6 bases, with 6 bases remaining between them. This CDR3 spans 10 amino acids. From germline, CDR1 is DFQATT and CDR2 SNEGSKA (reference sequence). The CDR3 DNA reads TGCAGTGCTAGGCGGCCCGAGCAGTACTTC. It is translated as CSARRPEQYF.

V gene TRBV6-4 combines with J gene TRBJ1-4; no clear D gene. Looked up from germline, CDR1 is MRHNA and CDR2 is SNTAGT. CDR3 length: 12 amino acids. V shed 5 bases and J shed 6 bases, with 7 bases lying between them. CDR3 protein: CASSHQDEKLFF. The CDR3 DNA reads TGTGCCAGCAGTCATCAGGATGAAAAACTGTTTTTT.

CDR3 sequence: CASSAPTGTSGKETQYF. The CDR3 bases are TGTGCCAGCAGTGCCCCCACCGGGACTAGCGGGAAAGAGACCCAGTACTTC. This chain joins TRBV2 and TRBJ2-5, with 13 bases identical to TRBD2. V shed 4 bases and J 3 bases; nucleotides not matched to a gene: 8. The CDR3 contains 17 residues. Germline CDR1 reads SNHLY; CDR2 reads FYNNEI.

This chain uses TRBV4-3 with TRBJ1-6; D uncertain. Germline V lookup: CDR1 LGHNA, CDR2 YSLEER. Trimming took 1 base from V and 6 from J, leaving 7 bases between them. There are 14 residues in the CDR3. The CDR3, as DNA: TGCGCCAGCAGCCAAGTTGAGGTTAATTCACCCCTCCACTTT. This translates into CASSQVEVNSPLHF.

This chain links TRBV19 with TRBJ2-5; D gene uncertain. With 5 bases removed from V and 1 base from J, the gap between germline ends came to 8 bases. CDR3 length: 13 residues. Germline lookup yields CDR1 LNHDA and CDR2 SQIVND (reference sequence). The DNA of the CDR3 is TGTGCCAGTAGTTCGGTAGCCCAAGAGACCCAGTACTTC. It is translated as CASSSVAQETQYF.

The rearrangement joins TRBV27 to TRBJ1-5, with TRBD1 matching 9 bases. Germline trimming cut 5 bases from V and 3 bases from J; bases unmatched to any gene: 11. From germline, CDR1 is MNHEY and CDR2 SMNVEV (reference sequence). This CDR3 comprises 17 residues. The CDR3 region is CASSGRQGEGVNQPQHF. CDR3 DNA sequence: TGTGCCAGCAGTGGACGACAGGGGGAAGGGGTCAATCAGCCCCAGCATTTT.

The chain combines TRBV28 with TRBJ1-1; TRBD1 might be the D (5 bases). The CDR3 totals 14 residues. V was pared by 3 bases and J by 11 bases, with 19 bases between. Germline V gene lookup returns CDR1 MDHEN and CDR2 SYDVKM. For the CDR3, the DNA is TGTGCCAGCAGTTTCCCAGACTCCTATCAGGGTGCTTTCTTT. Protein sequence: CASSFPDSYQGAFF.

The CDR3 DNA reads as TGTGCCAGCGCCGGGACAGGGAAATCCTACGAGCAGTACTTC. Its protein is CASAGTGKSYEQYF. This chain uses TRBV27 with TRBJ2-7, with 9 bases fitting TRBD1. The CDR3 has 14 amino acids. Germline loops: CDR1 MNHEY, CDR2 SMNVEV (reference sequence). The V gene end was trimmed by 8 bases and the J gene end by 1 base; junction bases not matched to a gene: 6.

V usage is TRBV28 and J usage is TRBJ2-7; 15 bases fit TRBD2. The V gene's germline CDR1 is MDHEN and CDR2 SYDVKM. The CDR3 spans 17 residues. The trim removed 5 bases at V and 3 bases at J, leaving 8 bases unmatched. The CDR3 DNA reads TGTGCCAGCAGTGCGGGACTAGCGGGAGGCCAAAACTACGAGCAGTACTTC. This codes for CASSAGLAGGQNYEQYF. Full variable domain (missing parts from reference TRBV28 and TRBJ2-7): DVKVTQSSRYLVKRTGEKVFLECVQDMDHENMFWYRQDPGLGLRLIYFSYDVKMKEKGDIPEGYSVSREKKERFSLILESASTNQTSMYLCASSAGLAGGQNYEQYFGPGTRLTVT.

V gene TRBV30 combines with J gene TRBJ2-5; D is ambiguous. V dropped 0 bases and J dropped 0 bases, with 14 bases sitting between them. Per germline, CDR1 GTSNPN and CDR2 SVGIG (reference sequence). The CDR3 is 16 amino acids. The CDR3 sequence: CAWSVRPGQYQETQYF. The CDR3 nucleotides are TGTGCCTGGAGTGTAAGGCCTGGGCAGTACCAAGAGACCCAGTACTTC.

The chain has TRBV7-9 and TRBJ2-5; 10 bases agree with TRBD2. Germline V gene sequence: CDR1 SEHNR, CDR2 FQNEAQ (reference sequence). This CDR3 region has 18 residues. Trimming took 3 bases from V and 1 from J; bases not matched to a gene: 11. The CDR3 DNA follows: TGTGCCAGCAGCTTGATGCCGATAGCGGGGGGAACCCAAGAGACCCAGTACTTC. Translating it yields CASSLMPIAGGTQETQYF.

The chain uses TRBV10-2 and TRBJ2-7; 10 bases are a match to TRBD2. This CDR3 has 16 residues. V shed 4 bases, J shed 3 bases, and the junction held 9 bases outside the gene matches. CDR1 and CDR2 (germline): WSHSY, SAAADI. The CDR3 sequence is CASSASSGSALYEQYF. The DNA of the CDR3 is TGCGCCAGCAGTGCCTCTAGCGGGAGTGCCCTCTACGAGCAGTACTTC.

CDR3 DNA sequence: TGTGCCAGCAGCAAAACCTTCGGAACTAGCGCCTACAATGAGCAGTTCTTC. This sequence encodes CASSKTFGTSAYNEQFF. The chain joins TRBV21-1 to TRBJ2-1; the listed D gene, TRBD2, was not tested against the DNA. TRBV21-1 is flagged as a pseudogene. The CDR3 has 17 residues.

This chain joins TRBV7-9 and TRBJ1-4; TRBD1 matches at 8 bases. The germline CDR1 and CDR2 sequences are SEHNR and FQNEAQ (reference sequence). The CDR3 sequence is 15 residues long. V was clipped by 5 bases and J by 4 bases; unmatched bases: 6. CDR3 in DNA: TGTGCCAGCAGCCGGACAGGGTATGATAATGAAAAACTGTTTTTT. Translation: CASSRTGYDNEKLFF. The variable domain in full, with the rest retrieved from reference TRBV7-9 and TRBJ1-4, is DTGVSQNPRHKITKRGQNVTFRCDPISEHNRLYWYRQTLGQGPEFLTYFQNEAQLEKSRLLSDRFSAERPKGSFSTLEIQRTEQGDSAMYLCASSRTGYDNEKLFFGSGTQLSVL.

This clone was seen a handful of times. The CDR3 loop reads CASSELRGINTEAFF. In DNA form, the CDR3 reads TGTGCCAGCAGTGAACTACGAGGGATCAACACTGAAGCTTTCTTT. The genes are TRBV6-1 and TRBJ1-1; D not certain. CDR3 length equals 15 residues. V gave up 2 bases and J gave up 2 bases, with 12 bases separating them. The germline V gene encodes CDR1 MNHNS and CDR2 SASEGT.